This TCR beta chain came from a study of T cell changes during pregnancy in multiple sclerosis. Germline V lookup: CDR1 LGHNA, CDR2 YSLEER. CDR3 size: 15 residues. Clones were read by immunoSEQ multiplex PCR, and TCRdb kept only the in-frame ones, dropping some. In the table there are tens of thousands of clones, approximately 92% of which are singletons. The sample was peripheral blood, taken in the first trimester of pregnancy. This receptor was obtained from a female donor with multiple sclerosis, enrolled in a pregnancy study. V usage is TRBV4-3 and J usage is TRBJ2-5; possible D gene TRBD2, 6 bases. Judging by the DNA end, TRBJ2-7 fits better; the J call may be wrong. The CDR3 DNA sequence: TGCGCCAGCAGCCAAGCGGAGGGTTTGACCTACGAGCAGTACTTC. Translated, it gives CASSQAEGLTYEQYF.